The present T cell receptor beta chain was sequenced within a study of shared clonotypes between healthy human individuals. General observations from the study: Clonotype sharing among the donors was expected to vary with sequencing depth.

Execution of the assay was at deep level. The repertoire was sequenced with immunoSEQ multiplex PCR; TCRdb's copy has only in-frame clones and lacks some. The repertoire holds about 520,000 clones, with 60% to 80% as singletons. Notes on this clone: Its target is unknown.

The clonotype comes from a woman aged 40 to 50 in good health. Some clones in this sample may be carry-over from other donors' samples. The sequencing input was PBMCs.

The CDR3 spells CASSLWGLGLDEQYF. The DNA for the CDR3 is TGTGCCAGCAGCTTATGGGGACTAGGGCTCGACGAGCAGTACTTC. V gene TRBV7-2 combines with J gene TRBJ2-7; 8 bases line up with TRBD2. Trimming cost V 2 bases and J 5 bases; bases outside gene matches: 8. The CDR3 consists of 15 residues. Germline CDR1 and CDR2: SGHTA and FQGNSA. The full variable domain, completed using reference TRBV7-2 and TRBJ2-7, is GAGVSQSPSNKVTEKGKDVELRCDPISGHTALYWYRQSLGQGLEFLIYFQGNSAPDKSGLPSDRFSAERTGGSVSTLTIQRTQQEDSAVYLCASSLWGLGLDEQYFGPGTRLTVT.